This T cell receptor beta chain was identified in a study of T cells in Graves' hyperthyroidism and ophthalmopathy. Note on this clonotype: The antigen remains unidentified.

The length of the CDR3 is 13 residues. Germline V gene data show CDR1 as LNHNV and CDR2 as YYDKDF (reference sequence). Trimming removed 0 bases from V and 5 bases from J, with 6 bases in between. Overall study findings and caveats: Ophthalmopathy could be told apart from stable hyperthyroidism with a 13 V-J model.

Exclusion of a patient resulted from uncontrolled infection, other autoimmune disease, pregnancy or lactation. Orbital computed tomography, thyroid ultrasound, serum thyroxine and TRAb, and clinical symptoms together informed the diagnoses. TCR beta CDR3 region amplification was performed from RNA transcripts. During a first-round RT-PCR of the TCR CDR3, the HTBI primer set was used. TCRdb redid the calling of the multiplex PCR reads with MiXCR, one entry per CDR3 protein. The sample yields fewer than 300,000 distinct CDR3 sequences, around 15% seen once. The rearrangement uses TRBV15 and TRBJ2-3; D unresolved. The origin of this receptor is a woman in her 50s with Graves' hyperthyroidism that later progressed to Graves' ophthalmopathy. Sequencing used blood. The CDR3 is CATSRDQKDTQYF. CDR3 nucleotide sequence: TGTGCCACCAGCAGAGATCAAAAAGATACGCAGTATTTT. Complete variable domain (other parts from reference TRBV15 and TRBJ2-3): DAMVIQNPRYQVTQFGKPVTLSCSQTLNHNVMYWYQQKSSQAPKLLFHYYDKDFNNEADTPDNFQSRRPNTSFCFLDIRSPGLGDTAMYLCATSRDQKDTQYFGPGTRLTVL.